This record looks at one T cell receptor beta chain sequence and its context. The PCR ran on 60 Vbeta and 13 Jbeta primers. This table comes from immunoSEQ multiplex PCR, and its TCRdb copy is limited to in-frame clones, with some not included. The sample has more than 95,000 clones; about 81% are singletons. These data are taken from a study of cytomegalovirus exposure and HLA in healthy donors. This clonotype was sampled from a woman aged 25 to 39 in good health and CMV-seronegative. Sequencing was carried out using PBMCs.

CDR3 nucleotides: TGTGCCAGCAGCTTAGGGGCGCAGGTCGGTGGAGCTTTCTTT. Amino acid sequence: CASSLGAQVGGAFF. The gene calls are TRBV11-2 and TRBJ1-1; D is ambiguous. Looked up from germline, CDR1 is SGHAT and CDR2 is FQNNGV. This CDR3 has 14 residues. Trimming shortened V by 1 base and J by 10 bases, and 16 bases separated the two germline ends.